One sample yielded the 28 T cell receptor beta chains listed below, sequenced in a study of blood T cell repertoires in COVID-19. Sequenced by immunoSEQ multiplex PCR; TCRdb stores in-frame clones only, minus some. Found here are 95,000 to 120,000 clones, about 90% of them singletons; the top ten hold 2% to 3%. The sample taken for sequencing was peripheral blood. The source is a human donor in a cohort sampled during active COVID-19.

Note on this clone: This specimen includes other DNA sequences encoding the same CDR3. The chain combines TRBV5-6 with TRBJ1-1; the match to TRBD1 covers 9 bases. The J segment lost 2 bases and the V segment lost 4 bases, leaving 3 bases of the junction unmatched. The CDR3 is 14 residues long. Germline V lookup: CDR1 SGHDT, CDR2 YYEEEE. The CDR3 loop is CASSRDRANTEAFF. The CDR3 DNA reads as TGTGCCAGCAGCCGGGACAGGGCAAACACTGAAGCTTTCTTT.

This chain links TRBV19 with TRBJ2-3; tentative D call: TRBD2 (5 bases). CDR1 LNHDA and CDR2 SQIVND come from the germline V gene (reference sequence). With 9 bases removed from V and 5 bases from J, the gap between germline ends came to 24 bases. The CDR3 covers 16 residues. As DNA, the CDR3 is TGTGCCAGCAGCAATTATGCGGGCGTGGCGGGAGATACGCAGTATTTT. It is translated as CASSNYAGVAGDTQYF.

This clone was observed a single time. This chain links TRBV6-6 with TRBJ2-1; 8 bases agree with TRBD2. Germline-derived CDR1 and CDR2 are MNHNY and SVGAGI (reference sequence). CDR3 length: 14 residues. The V segment lost 3 bases and the J segment 5 bases; nucleotides outside the gene matches: 3. CDR3 sequence (DNA): TGTGCCAGCAGTTATCGCGGGGGGAACAATGAGCAGTTCTTC. Translation gives CASSYRGGNNEQFF.

CDR3: CASTGLAGPSDEQFF. In nucleotides, the CDR3 is TGTGCCAGCACTGGACTAGCGGGGCCTAGCGATGAGCAGTTCTTC. This chain uses TRBV2 with TRBJ2-1, with 12 bases matching TRBD2. With 7 bases clipped from V and 8 bases from J, the junction kept 9 bases outside the gene matches. This CDR3 spans 15 amino acids. In germline, CDR1 is SNHLY, CDR2 FYNNEI.

This chain joins TRBV29-1 and TRBJ2-7, with 7 bases that match TRBD1. Germline V CDR1 and CDR2: SQVTM, ANQGSEA. The V gene end was trimmed by 7 bases and the J gene end by 7 bases; junction bases not matched to a gene: 13. This CDR3 has 13 amino acids. DNA for the CDR3: TGCAGCGCAACGGGACAGACGGCCAGGGAGCAGTACTTC. The encoded protein is CSATGQTAREQYF.

This chain links TRBV6-5 with TRBJ1-3, with D unclear. The CDR3 extends over 14 amino acids. Germline V lookup: CDR1 MNHEY, CDR2 SVGAGI. V lost 10 bases and J 2 bases, leaving 15 bases between the germline ends. CDR3 nucleotides: TGTGCCACCTCAACCGGGGTTACTGGAAACACCATATATTTT. Amino acid sequence: CATSTGVTGNTIYF.

This clone was observed a single time. The rearrangement joins TRBV10-1 to TRBJ1-2; D gene ambiguous. The V end was cut by 5 bases, the J end by 1 base, with 8 bases between. Germline lookup yields CDR1 WNHNN and CDR2 SYGVQD (reference sequence). The CDR3 loop spans 13 amino acids. This chain's CDR3 is CASSPRINYGYTF. CDR3 sequence (DNA): TGCGCCAGCAGTCCGCGAATTAACTATGGCTACACCTTC.

The rearrangement links TRBV11-3 to TRBJ2-1; D not resolved. Germline lookup yields CDR1 SGHNT and CDR2 YENEEA. The V and J ends lost 0 bases and 10 bases respectively, with 13 bases between them. There are 14 residues in the CDR3. CDR3: CASSLDRGSIEQFF. Here the CDR3 DNA reads TGTGCCAGCAGCTTAGATCGTGGCTCCATCGAGCAGTTCTTC. The full variable domain, its missing parts supplied by reference TRBV11-3 and TRBJ2-1, is EAGVVQSPRYKIIEKKQPVAFWCNPISGHNTLYWYLQNLGQGPELLIRYENEEAVDDSQLPKDRFSAERLKGVDSTLKIQPAELGDSAVYLCASSLDRGSIEQFFGPGTRLTVL.

V and J are TRBV7-6 and TRBJ2-1; TRBD2 aligns across 10 bases. Germline V CDR1 and CDR2: SGHVS, FNYEAQ. V lost 4 bases and J lost 10; bases outside the gene matches: 7. CDR3 length: 14 amino acids. CDR3 amino acids: CASSSSGGGGEQFF. CDR3 DNA: TGTGCCAGCAGCTCTAGCGGGGGCGGGGGGGAGCAGTTCTTC.

The chain joins TRBV11-2 to TRBJ1-5, with D hard to call. This CDR3 has 15 residues. The V end lost 5 bases, the J end lost 1 base, and 12 bases lay between the germline ends. Germline V gene lookup returns CDR1 SGHAT and CDR2 FQNNGV. The CDR3 spells CASSLRGGSNQPQHF. The CDR3 DNA reads as TGTGCCAGCAGCCTCCGGGGAGGCAGCAATCAGCCCCAGCATTTT.

This clone was observed a handful of times. In DNA form, the CDR3 reads TGTGCCAGCAGCCTAGGACAGGGCGGCTACACCTTC. The encoded protein is CASSLGQGGYTF. This sequence joins TRBV3-1 (or the pseudogene TRBV3-2) and TRBJ1-2, with 8 bases lining up with TRBD1. Germline values: CDR1 LGHDT, CDR2 YNNKEL (reference sequence). The CDR3 length is 12 residues. The V gene end was trimmed by 4 bases and the J gene end by 8 bases; junction bases not matched to a gene: 3.

This chain links TRBV21-1 with TRBJ2-7; the tabulated D call, TRBD1, remains unverified against the DNA. TRBV21-1 is designated a pseudogene. This CDR3 region has 14 residues. CDR3 protein: CASSKDPTDYEQYF. The CDR3 DNA sequence: TGTGCCAGCAGCAAAGACCCGACAGATTACGAGCAGTACTTC.

The J gene is TRBJ2-7, the V gene TRBV11-2; D is unresolved. V was clipped by 4 bases and J by 4 bases, with 8 bases between them. The CDR3 is 12 amino acids. Germline V CDR1 and CDR2: SGHAT, FQNNGV. CDR3 protein: CASSSYEYEQYF. In nucleotides, the CDR3 is TGTGCCAGCAGCTCCTACGAATACGAGCAGTACTTC. Full variable domain (missing parts from reference TRBV11-2 and TRBJ2-7): EAGVAQSPRYKIIEKRQSVAFWCNPISGHATLYWYQQILGQGPKLLIQFQNNGVVDDSQLPKDRFSAERLKGVDSTLKIQPAKLEDSAVYLCASSSYEYEQYFGPGTRLTVT.

CDR3 residues: CATLTGFGNTIYF. CDR3 coding DNA: TGTGCCACCCTGACAGGTTTTGGAAACACCATATATTTT. V usage is TRBV6-6 and J usage is TRBJ1-3; D perhaps matches TRBD1 (6 bases). This CDR3 region has 13 residues. Trimming shortened V by 10 bases and J by 3 bases, and 13 bases separated the two germline ends. CDR1 and CDR2 (germline): MNHNY, SVGAGI (reference sequence).

V gene TRBV5-1 combines with J gene TRBJ2-2; tentative D call: TRBD2 (5 bases). The germline V gene has CDR1 SGHRS and CDR2 YFSETQ. There are 15 residues in the CDR3. V was clipped by 1 base and J by 6 bases, with 13 bases between them. The CDR3 region is CASSLSLAGSGELFF. The CDR3 region has the DNA TGCGCCAGCAGCTTGAGTTTGGCGGGTTCCGGGGAGCTGTTTTTT.

This clone has a handful of counts. The junction departs from germline at one end; a sequencing error may be responsible. The chain couples TRBV13 to TRBJ1-3; 7 positions agree with TRBD1. The CDR3 is 15 amino acids. Germline-derived CDR1 and CDR2 are PRHDT and FYEKMQ (reference sequence). The DNA of the CDR3 is TGTGCCAGCAGCCTAGGGGGCTTCTCAGGAAACACCATATATTTT. Amino acids: CASSLGGFSGNTIYF.

Only a few counts were recorded for this clone. The chain is built from TRBV2 and TRBJ2-2, with D perhaps matching TRBD1 (6 bases). The V end was cut by 4 bases, the J end by 3 bases, with 9 bases between. The CDR3 loop spans 14 amino acids. Germline CDR1 reads SNHLY; CDR2 reads FYNNEI. The CDR3 loop is CASSAGQYTGELFF. Written as DNA, the CDR3 is TGTGCCAGCAGTGCCGGACAGTACACCGGGGAGCTGTTTTTT. The full variable domain, completed using reference TRBV2 and TRBJ2-2, is EPEVTQTPSHQVTQMGQEVILRCVPISNHLYFYWYRQILGQKVEFLVSFYNNEISEKSEIFDDQFSVERPDGSNFTLKIRSTKLEDSAMYFCASSAGQYTGELFFGEGSRLTVL.

The genes are TRBV24-1 and TRBJ1-1; a possible D gene is TRBD1 (6 bases). Germline V gene lookup returns CDR1 KGHDR and CDR2 SFDVKD. The CDR3 extends over 11 amino acids. Trimming left V 9 bases short and J 11 bases short, with 15 bases between. CDR3 nucleotides: TGTGCCACCTCGACAGGTTTAATCGCTTTCTTT. Encoded protein: CATSTGLIAFF.

This clone was found a few times. The rearrangement uses TRBV7-9 and TRBJ2-1; 8 bases match TRBD2. Germline CDR1 is SEHNR and CDR2 is FQNEAQ (reference sequence). The V segment lost 5 bases and the J segment 3 bases; nucleotides outside the gene matches: 6. The CDR3 contains 15 residues. CDR3 loop: CASSPREGSYNEQFF. The CDR3 coding sequence is TGTGCCAGCAGCCCTCGGGAGGGCAGCTACAATGAGCAGTTCTTC.

The CDR3 protein is CASSPIINPGQEKYTDTQYF. The CDR3 DNA sequence: TGTGCCAGCAGCCCTATAATAAACCCGGGACAGGAGAAATACACAGATACGCAGTATTTT. This rearrangement joins TRBV27 to TRBJ2-3; 8 bases are shared with TRBD1. After removal of 6 bases from V and 2 bases from J, the junction contained 22 bases not matched to a gene. The germline V gene encodes CDR1 MNHEY and CDR2 SMNVEV (reference sequence). This CDR3 has 20 residues.

This chain connects TRBV7-9 to TRBJ1-5; D is uncertain. Germline V lookup: CDR1 SEHNR, CDR2 FQNEAQ (reference sequence). The germline V and J ends were trimmed by 0 bases and 2 bases, with 14 bases remaining between them. The CDR3 is 17 amino acids. CDR3 loop: CASSLASLGGGNQPQHF. The CDR3 bases are TGTGCCAGCAGCTTAGCGTCACTCGGAGGAGGCAATCAGCCCCAGCATTTT.

CDR3 nucleotides: TGCGCCAGCAGTCAAGTGGCAGGGATAAGGGAGACCCAGTACTTC. This encodes CASSQVAGIRETQYF. The V call is TRBV23-1, the J call TRBJ2-5; D is perhaps TRBD1 (5 bases). TRBV23-1 is recorded as an ORF, its role being uncertain. This CDR3 has 15 residues. V was pared by 2 bases and J by 5 bases, with 15 bases between.

The gene calls are TRBV7-9 and TRBJ2-3, with no clear D. The CDR3 has 14 residues. The germline CDR1 and CDR2 sequences are SEHNR and FQNEAQ (reference sequence). V was clipped by 1 base and J by 5 bases, with 10 bases between them. The CDR3 here is CASSLDPRGDTQYF. CDR3 coding DNA: TGTGCCAGCAGCTTAGACCCACGAGGAGATACGCAGTATTTT.

The V and J genes are TRBV5-1 and TRBJ2-5; D is perhaps TRBD1 (6 bases). Per germline, CDR1 SGHRS and CDR2 YFSETQ. The CDR3 runs to 13 residues. Trimming pared 8 bases from V and 1 base from J, leaving 12 bases between. Written as DNA, the CDR3 is TGCGCCAGTACTTCAGGGGCCCAAGAGACCCAGTACTTC. Its protein product is CASTSGAQETQYF.

The gene calls are TRBV6-5 and TRBJ2-7; 11 nucleotides align to TRBD1. Trimming at V came to 6 bases and at J to 5 bases, leaving 9 bases not matched to a gene. The germline gives CDR1 MNHEY, CDR2 SVGAGI. This CDR3 is built from 15 residues. The CDR3, as DNA: TGTGCCAGCAGGGGAGTACTGGGACAGGGGGACGAGCAGTACTTC. Protein: CASRGVLGQGDEQYF.

This rearrangement joins TRBV5-1 to TRBJ2-2; D is unresolved. Trimming cost V 0 bases and J 0 bases, with 3 bases left between them. CDR1 and CDR2 from the germline V gene are SGHRS and YFSETQ. The CDR3 is 14 amino acids. CDR3 sequence reads: CASSLAANTGELFF. The CDR3 DNA reads TGCGCCAGCAGCTTGGCAGCGAACACCGGGGAGCTGTTTTTT.

V and J are TRBV15 and TRBJ1-2, with 8 nucleotides matching TRBD1. J lost 8 bases, V lost 4 bases, and 12 bases had no gene match. The germline V gene has CDR1 LNHNV and CDR2 YYDKDF (reference sequence). The CDR3 length is 15 residues. The CDR3 nucleotides read TGTGCCACCAGCAATACCGGGACAGGCGCGAGAGGCTACACCTTC. Translating gives CATSNTGTGARGYTF.

The rearrangement joins TRBV7-9 to TRBJ2-5; TRBD2 might be the D (7 bases). The V and J ends lost 0 bases and 5 bases respectively, with 10 bases between them. In germline, CDR1 is SEHNR, CDR2 FQNEAQ (reference sequence). This CDR3 comprises 14 residues. CDR3 in DNA: TGTGCCAGCAGCTTAGCGGGGGGGCTGGAGACCCAGTACTTC. Its translation is CASSLAGGLETQYF.